Shown below are 22 T cell receptor beta chains from a single sample sequenced in a study of PD-1 blockade in classical Hodgkin lymphoma. The table came from immunoSEQ multiplex PCR; TCRdb's copy has only in-frame clones and leaves some out. The sample carries around 30,000 clones, around 90% recorded once. Time point specified: cycle 4 day 1 (C4D1), after less than 7 weeks of nivolumab. The patients all showed relapse after autologous stem cell transplantation, while their brentuximab vedotin exposure varied. By magnetic negative selection, CD4+ T cells were purified from thawed PBMCs. The source was CD4+ T cells from blood, collected before the fourth cycle of nivolumab. These receptors were collected from a human donor with classical Hodgkin lymphoma.

This chain uses TRBV6-6 with TRBJ2-5; tentative D call: TRBD1 (6 bases). The CDR3 sequence is 15 residues long. Germline CDR1 and CDR2: MNHNY and SVGAGI (reference sequence). V lost 2 bases and J 1 base, leaving 11 bases between the germline ends. CDR3 protein: CASSYVTGIQETQYF. CDR3 bases: TGTGCCAGCAGTTACGTGACAGGAATCCAAGAGACCCAGTACTTC.

J is TRBJ2-7 and V is TRBV30; no clear D gene. The CDR3 is made up of 10 amino acids. Trimming removed 5 bases from V and 3 bases from J, with 5 bases in between. Germline values: CDR1 GTSNPN, CDR2 SVGIG (reference sequence). CDR3 nucleotides: TGTGCCTGGGGGCACTACGAGCAGTACTTC. Translation gives CAWGHYEQYF. Using reference TRBV30 and TRBJ2-7 for the parts outside the CDR3, the full variable domain is SQTIHQWPATLVQPVGSPLSLECTVEGTSNPNLYWYRQAAGRGLQLLFYSVGIGQISSEVPQNLSASRPQDRQFILSSKKLLLSDSGFYLCAWGHYEQYFGPGTRLTVT.

J is TRBJ2-7 and V is TRBV5-1; D unclear. The V end was cut by 0 bases, the J end by 1 base, with 14 bases between. The CDR3 extends over 16 amino acids. CDR1 is SGHRS, CDR2 YFSETQ, per germline. The CDR3 region has the DNA TGCGCCAGCAGCTTGGACAGAACCCCCATTTCCTACGAGCAGTACTTC. This codes for CASSLDRTPISYEQYF. Variable domain in full (rest from reference TRBV5-1 and TRBJ2-7): KAGVTQTPRYLIKTRGQQVTLSCSPISGHRSVSWYQQTPGQGLQFLFEYFSETQRNKGNFPGRFSGRQFSNSRSEMNVSTLELGDSALYLCASSLDRTPISYEQYFGPGTRLTVT.

V is TRBV28 and J is TRBJ1-2; the D is unclear. With 5 bases removed from V and 2 bases from J, the gap between germline ends came to 6 bases. The length of the CDR3 is 12 residues. Germline-derived CDR1 and CDR2 are MDHEN and SYDVKM. The CDR3 loop is CASSPPNYGYTF. The CDR3 DNA reads as TGTGCCAGCAGTCCTCCAAACTATGGCTACACCTTC.

The rearrangement joins TRBV6-5 to TRBJ1-3; D is perhaps TRBD1 (5 bases). CDR3 size: 15 residues. V lost 0 bases to trimming and J lost 1 base, with 7 bases between them. Per germline, CDR1 MNHEY and CDR2 SVGAGI. DNA for the CDR3: TGTGCCAGCAGTTACTCCAGGGTTTCTGGAAACACCATATATTTT. This gives the protein CASSYSRVSGNTIYF.

CDR3 nucleotides: TGTGCCAGTAGTATAGGACAGGGGGTCGGCTATGGCTACACCTTC. The encoded protein is CASSIGQGVGYGYTF. The V gene is TRBV19, the J gene TRBJ1-2; the match to TRBD1 covers 9 bases. This CDR3 spans 15 amino acids. Germline V CDR1 and CDR2: LNHDA, SQIVND (reference sequence). The junction had 4 bases not matched to a gene; V was cut back by 1 base and J by 4 bases.

The chain has TRBV7-8 and TRBJ1-5; 11 bases line up with TRBD1. Germline assignment: CDR1 SGHVS and CDR2 FQNEAQ. The CDR3 loop spans 18 amino acids. Trimming cost V 1 base and J 7 bases; bases outside gene matches: 12. CDR3 in DNA: TGTGCCAGCAGCTTAGTTAATTCCCGGACAGGGGGCGACCAGCCCCAGCATTTT. It is translated as CASSLVNSRTGGDQPQHF.

V and J are TRBV4-1 and TRBJ1-3; TRBD1 agrees at 7 bases. Germline lookup yields CDR1 MGHRA and CDR2 YSYEKL. The CDR3 runs 15 residues. V dropped 0 bases and J dropped 4; count of bases not matched to a gene: 3. The CDR3 here is CASSQDKGGGNTIYF. CDR3 nucleotides: TGCGCCAGCAGCCAAGATAAAGGGGGCGGAAACACCATATATTTT.

The chain links TRBV2 to TRBJ2-5; D not resolved. The CDR3 spans 12 residues. Per germline, CDR1 SNHLY and CDR2 FYNNEI. Trimming shortened V by 9 bases and J by 4 bases, and 12 bases separated the two germline ends. The CDR3 sequence: CASRWAGETQYF. The CDR3 DNA reads as TGTGCCAGTCGCTGGGCCGGAGAGACCCAGTACTTC.

The rearrangement joins TRBV15 to TRBJ2-3; perhaps TRBD2 as D (7 bases). The CDR3 runs to 17 residues. With 0 bases removed from V and 2 bases from J, the gap between germline ends came to 15 bases. Germline loops: CDR1 LNHNV, CDR2 YYDKDF (reference sequence). In nucleotides, the CDR3 is TGTGCCACCAGCAGAGACGGGGGGCTTACTAACACAGATACGCAGTATTTT. This encodes CATSRDGGLTNTDTQYF. Complete variable domain (other parts from reference TRBV15 and TRBJ2-3): DAMVIQNPRYQVTQFGKPVTLSCSQTLNHNVMYWYQQKSSQAPKLLFHYYDKDFNNEADTPDNFQSRRPNTSFCFLDIRSPGLGDTAMYLCATSRDGGLTNTDTQYFGPGTRLTVL.

The rearrangement links TRBV30 to TRBJ1-1; the D gene is possibly TRBD1 (6 bases). Trimming removed 8 bases at V and 4 bases at J, with 20 bases between. There are 14 residues in the CDR3. CDR1 GTSNPN and CDR2 SVGIG come from the germline V gene (reference sequence). DNA for the CDR3: TGTGCCGCCTGGGGGGGCGCGAGGGTCACTGAAGCTTTCTTT. Its translation: CAAWGGARVTEAFF. Complete variable domain (other parts from reference TRBV30 and TRBJ1-1): SQTIHQWPATLVQPVGSPLSLECTVEGTSNPNLYWYRQAAGRGLQLLFYSVGIGQISSEVPQNLSASRPQDRQFILSSKKLLLSDSGFYLCAAWGGARVTEAFFGQGTRLTVV.

V and J are TRBV7-2 and TRBJ2-4; TRBD2 agrees at 12 bases. Germline-derived CDR1 and CDR2 are SGHTA and FQGNSA. J gave up 8 bases and V 1 base, and 6 bases lay outside the gene matches. The CDR3 consists of 16 residues. CDR3 protein: CASSLGLAGGQDIQYF. DNA of the CDR3: TGTGCCAGCAGCTTAGGGCTAGCGGGAGGGCAGGACATTCAGTACTTC.

The chain couples TRBV19 to TRBJ2-7; 9 nucleotides agree with TRBD1. This CDR3 is built from 15 residues. The germline CDR1 and CDR2 sequences are LNHDA and SQIVND (reference sequence). The V segment lost 5 bases and the J segment 4 bases; nucleotides outside the gene matches: 9. CDR3 DNA: TGTGCCAGTAGTGAACAGGGGGCGAGGGTATACGAGCAGTACTTC. Protein product: CASSEQGARVYEQYF. Based on the CDR3 plus reference TRBV19 and TRBJ2-7, the full variable domain is DGGITQSPKYLFRKEGQNVTLSCEQNLNHDAMYWYRQDPGQGLRLIYYSQIVNDFQKGDIAEGYSVSREKKESFPLTVTSAQKNPTAFYLCASSEQGARVYEQYFGPGTRLTVT.

The chain employs TRBV4-2 and TRBJ1-2; 9 positions match TRBD1. V shed 6 bases and J 4 bases; nucleotides not matched to a gene: 9. Germline V lookup: CDR1 LGHNA, CDR2 YNFKEQ. There are 15 residues in the CDR3. Written as DNA, the CDR3 is TGTGCCAGCAGGAAACCGGGACAGGGACTCTATGGCTACACCTTC. Translated: CASRKPGQGLYGYTF.

V usage is TRBV5-1 and J usage is TRBJ2-5; the match to TRBD2 covers 14 bases. CDR1 is SGHRS and CDR2 is YFSETQ in the germline V gene. The length of the CDR3 is 16 residues. V shed 0 bases, J shed 8 bases, and the junction held 6 bases outside the gene matches. Here the CDR3 reads CASSLGLAGGSNTQYF. The DNA for the CDR3 is TGCGCCAGCAGCTTGGGACTAGCGGGAGGGTCGAATACCCAGTACTTC.

V usage is TRBV19 and J usage is TRBJ2-7; 10 nucleotides align to TRBD1. Germline values: CDR1 LNHDA, CDR2 SQIVND (reference sequence). CDR3 length: 15 residues. Trimming took 8 bases from V and 3 from J; bases not matched to a gene: 10. CDR3 region: CASAPSGTGVYEQYF. CDR3 in DNA: TGTGCCAGTGCACCCTCCGGGACAGGGGTCTACGAGCAGTACTTC. Full variable domain (remainder filled in from reference TRBV19 and TRBJ2-7): DGGITQSPKYLFRKEGQNVTLSCEQNLNHDAMYWYRQDPGQGLRLIYYSQIVNDFQKGDIAEGYSVSREKKESFPLTVTSAQKNPTAFYLCASAPSGTGVYEQYFGPGTRLTVT.

The J gene is TRBJ2-3, the V gene TRBV5-1; no definite D call. Trimming removed 4 bases at V and 0 bases at J, with 9 bases between. The CDR3 sequence is 14 residues long. Per germline, CDR1 SGHRS and CDR2 YFSETQ. For the CDR3, the DNA is TGCGCCAGCAGCCCAGAAAAAAGCACAGATACGCAGTATTTT. Translating gives CASSPEKSTDTQYF.

The rearrangement joins TRBV4-1 to TRBJ2-1, with 14 bases lining up with TRBD2. Germline assignment: CDR1 MGHRA and CDR2 YSYEKL. The CDR3 extends over 18 amino acids. V lost 4 bases to trimming and J lost 2 bases; unmatched junction nucleotides: 7. In DNA form, the CDR3 reads TGCGCCAGCAGCCTCGGACTAGCGGGAGGACCTACCTACAATGAGCAGTTCTTC. Protein: CASSLGLAGGPTYNEQFF.

This rearrangement joins TRBV5-8 to TRBJ2-6; D is possibly TRBD1 (6 bases). In germline, CDR1 is SGHTS, CDR2 YDEGEE. With 4 bases removed from V and 0 bases from J, the gap between germline ends came to 14 bases. This CDR3 has 17 residues. DNA of the CDR3: TGTGCCAGCAGCAGGACAGTCTCCCTCTCTGGGGCCAACGTCCTGACTTTC. Protein sequence: CASSRTVSLSGANVLTF.

V usage is TRBV29-1 and J usage is TRBJ2-7, with 12 nucleotides matching TRBD1. From germline, CDR1 is SQVTM and CDR2 ANQGSEA. V was clipped by 4 bases and J by 6 bases; unmatched bases: 10. The CDR3 is 15 residues long. CDR3 DNA sequence: TGCAGCGTTGTTCTCGGGACAGGGGGCGATTTCGAGCAGTACTTC. This sequence encodes CSVVLGTGGDFEQYF.

CDR3 sequence: CSVASGPRGNEQFF. The CDR3 DNA sequence: TGCAGCGTTGCGTCCGGTCCCAGAGGCAATGAGCAGTTCTTC. The gene calls are TRBV29-1 and TRBJ2-1; D is unresolved. The length of the CDR3 is 14 residues. CDR1 is SQVTM and CDR2 is ANQGSEA in the germline V gene. V lost 4 bases to trimming and J lost 6 bases, with 16 bases between them.

This chain links TRBV9 with TRBJ2-2; D uncertain. The CDR3 covers 12 residues. Trimming removed 4 bases from V and 9 bases from J, with 10 bases in between. Germline V gene data show CDR1 as SGDLS and CDR2 as YYNGEE. For the CDR3, the DNA is TGTGCCAGCAGCCCCTCTCCGAGGGAGCTGTTTTTT. This gives the protein CASSPSPRELFF.